This T cell receptor beta chain was recorded in a study of graft-versus-host responses after intestinal transplantation. Background on the study: Multivisceral, liver-intestinal, or isolated intestinal grafts were transplanted into recipients.

Overall study findings and caveats: Some GvH clones appeared in ileal mucosa or blood before recipient bone marrow.

Sequencing was performed with immunoSEQ multiplex PCR; in TCRdb, only in-frame clones are kept and a portion is missing. The table records tens of thousands of clones, approximately 86% of them present only once. From the graft tissue, intraepithelial and lamina propria lymphocytes were released through processing. Germline CDR1 SQVTM, CDR2 ANQGSEA. Trimming removed 6 bases at V and 3 bases at J, with 13 bases between. The CDR3 consists of 13 residues. With regard to this clone: Antigen unknown.

The rearrangement links TRBV29-1 to TRBJ2-3; D is perhaps TRBD2 (6 bases). Source: ileum tissue, taken 200 to 210 days after intestinal transplant. This sequence originates from a human patient who received an intestinal transplant, so some T cells may come from the graft donor. The CDR3 here is CSVERDSTDTQYF. CDR3 sequence (DNA): TGCAGCGTCGAACGGGACTCAACAGATACGCAGTATTTT.